This TCR beta chain was profiled in a study of T cells in Graves' hyperthyroidism and ophthalmopathy. General study findings and limits: Ophthalmopathy was told apart from stable hyperthyroidism by a 13 V-J model. Among thyroid clonotypes expanded above 0.001, most also appeared in blood.

V lost 2 bases and J 5 bases, leaving 18 bases between the germline ends. CDR1 and CDR2 (germline): SGHDT, YYEEEE. The CDR3 is 16 amino acids. From RNA transcripts, TCR beta CDR3 regions were amplified. First-round RT-PCR with HTBI primers amplified the TCR CDR3 region. A single record per CDR3 protein comes from TCRdb applying MiXCR to the multiplex PCR reads. The sample includes hundreds of thousands of distinct CDR3 sequences, 15% to 20% of them seen just once. This clonotype appeared many times. Its antigen is as yet unknown. The PBMCs had their origin in approximately 10 ml of fresh peripheral blood.

The sample taken for sequencing was blood. This TCR derives from a woman between 18 and 29 years old with Graves' ophthalmopathy. The chain carries TRBV5-6 and TRBJ2-3, with D possibly being TRBD2 (6 bases). CDR3 sequence (DNA): TGTGCCAGCAGCTTCGGTCGGGACTCGGATCTAGATACGCAGTATTTT. This translates into CASSFGRDSDLDTQYF.